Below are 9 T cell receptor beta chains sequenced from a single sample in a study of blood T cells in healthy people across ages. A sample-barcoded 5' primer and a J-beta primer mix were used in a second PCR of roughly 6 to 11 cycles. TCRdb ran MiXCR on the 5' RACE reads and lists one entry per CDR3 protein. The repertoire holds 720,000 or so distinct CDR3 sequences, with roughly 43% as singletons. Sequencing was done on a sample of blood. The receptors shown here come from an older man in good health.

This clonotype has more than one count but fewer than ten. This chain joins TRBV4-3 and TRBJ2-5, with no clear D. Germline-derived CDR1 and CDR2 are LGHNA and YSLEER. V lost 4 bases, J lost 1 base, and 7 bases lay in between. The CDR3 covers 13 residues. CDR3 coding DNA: TGCGCCAGCAGCCGCGCGGTCCAAGAGACCCAGTACTTC. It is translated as CASSRAVQETQYF.

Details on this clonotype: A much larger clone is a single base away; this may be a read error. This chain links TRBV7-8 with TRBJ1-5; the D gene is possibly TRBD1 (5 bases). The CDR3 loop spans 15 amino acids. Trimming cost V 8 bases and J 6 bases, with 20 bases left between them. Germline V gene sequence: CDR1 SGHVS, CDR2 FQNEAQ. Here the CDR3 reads CASGLGLLGAQPQHF. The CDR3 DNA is TGTGCCAGCGGCCTGGGACTACTAGGCGCTCAGCCCCAGCATTTT.

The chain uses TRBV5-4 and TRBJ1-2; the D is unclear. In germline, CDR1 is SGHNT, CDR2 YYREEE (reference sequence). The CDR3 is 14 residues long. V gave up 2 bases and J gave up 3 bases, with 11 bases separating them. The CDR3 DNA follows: TGTGCCAGCAGCTTCGAACAGAGGTACTATGGCTACACCTTC. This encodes CASSFEQRYYGYTF.

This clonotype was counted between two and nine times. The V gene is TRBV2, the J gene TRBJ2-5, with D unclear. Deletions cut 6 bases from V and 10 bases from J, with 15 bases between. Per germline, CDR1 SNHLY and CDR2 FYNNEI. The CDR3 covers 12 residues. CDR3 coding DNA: TGTGCCAGCAGGGACCCTATATCGAGCCAGTACTTC. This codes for CASRDPISSQYF.

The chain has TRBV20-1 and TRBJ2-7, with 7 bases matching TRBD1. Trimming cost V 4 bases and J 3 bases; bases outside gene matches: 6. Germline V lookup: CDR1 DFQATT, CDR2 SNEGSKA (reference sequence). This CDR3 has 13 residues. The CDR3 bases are TGCAGTGCTACAGGGGGTTCAAGCTACGAGCAGTACTTC. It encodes CSATGGSSYEQYF.

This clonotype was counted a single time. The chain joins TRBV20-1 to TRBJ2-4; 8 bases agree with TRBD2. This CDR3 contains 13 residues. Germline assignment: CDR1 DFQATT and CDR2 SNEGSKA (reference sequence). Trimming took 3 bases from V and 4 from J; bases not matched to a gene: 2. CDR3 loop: CSASPGGKNIQYF. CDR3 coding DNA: TGCAGTGCTAGTCCGGGGGGGAAAAACATTCAGTACTTC.

The CDR3 DNA is TGCGCCAGCAGCCAATCCGTGCAGGGATGGAATCAGCCCCAGCATTTT. Translated, it gives CASSQSVQGWNQPQHF. This sequence joins TRBV4-1 and TRBJ1-5; the D gene is possibly TRBD1 (5 bases). CDR3 length equals 16 residues. Germline loops: CDR1 MGHRA, CDR2 YSYEKL. Trimming removed 2 bases at V and 4 bases at J, with 15 bases between.

As DNA, the CDR3 is TGTGCTAGTGGTTTGGGACTAGCGGGAGGCTCCTACAATGAGCAGTACTTC. It encodes CASGLGLAGGSYNEQYF. The chain links TRBV12-5 to TRBJ2-1; 13 bases align to TRBD2. The J call is uncertain, as TRBJ2-7 better fits the DNA end. This CDR3 region has 17 residues. Germline V gene sequence: CDR1 LGHNT, CDR2 FRNRAP.

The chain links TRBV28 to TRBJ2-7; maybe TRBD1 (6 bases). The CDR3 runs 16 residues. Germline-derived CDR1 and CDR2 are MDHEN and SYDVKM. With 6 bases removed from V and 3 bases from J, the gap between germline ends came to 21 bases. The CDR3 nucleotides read TGTGCCAGCAGATCTGATTGGACAGCGGATCTCTACGAGCAGTACTTC. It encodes CASRSDWTADLYEQYF.